Shown below are 18 T cell receptor beta chains from a single sample sequenced in a study of T cells after yellow fever vaccination. TCRdb processed the 5' RACE reads anew with MiXCR; each CDR3 protein has one entry. The top ten clones hold 0.65% to 0.9% of a sample with a few hundred thousand distinct CDR3 sequences, 6.9% of them seen once. The source material was CD4+ T cells sorted from PBMCs, sampled 15 days after the yellow fever booster vaccination. The receptors here all came from a man aged 25-45 years who received the YFV17D yellow fever vaccine.

This clonotype was observed a few times. This chain uses TRBV18 with TRBJ2-1, with D unresolved. V lost 1 base and J lost 6, with 4 bases in between. This CDR3 has 12 amino acids. Germline loops: CDR1 KGHSH, CDR2 LQKENI. CDR3 coding DNA: TGTGCCAGCTCACCACAACTCAATGAGCAGTTCTTC. It codes for CASSPQLNEQFF. Combining the CDR3 with reference TRBV18 and TRBJ2-1 gives the whole variable domain NAGVMQNPRHLVRRRGQEARLRCSPMKGHSHVYWYRQLPEEGLKFMVYLQKENIIDESGMPKERFSAEFPKEGPSILRIQQVVRGDSAAYFCASSPQLNEQFFGPGTRLTVL.

Many counts were recorded for this clonotype. The rearrangement uses TRBV5-6 and TRBJ2-1; D is undetermined. Trimming cost V 2 bases and J 0 bases, with 9 bases left between them. Germline CDR1 and CDR2: SGHDT and YYEEEE. CDR3 length: 15 residues. The CDR3 spells CASSLRLSSYNEQFF. CDR3 sequence (DNA): TGTGCCAGCAGCTTAAGGCTAAGCTCCTACAATGAGCAGTTCTTC.

This chain uses TRBV5-1 with TRBJ1-2, with D perhaps matching TRBD1 (6 bases). This CDR3 region has 13 residues. The germline gives CDR1 SGHRS, CDR2 YFSETQ. Trimming took 2 bases from V and 6 from J, leaving 11 bases between them. The CDR3 is CASSLQGADGYTF. In nucleotides, the CDR3 is TGCGCCAGCAGCTTACAGGGCGCGGATGGCTACACCTTC.

This clonotype was picked up a small number of times. The chain joins TRBV7-2 to TRBJ2-7; 12 nucleotides line up with TRBD1. The length of the CDR3 is 14 residues. The germline V gene has CDR1 SGHTA and CDR2 FQGNSA. The V segment lost 5 bases and the J segment 6 bases; nucleotides outside the gene matches: 5. CDR3 in DNA: TGTGCCAGCAGCGCCAGGGACAGGGGGCGCGAGCAGTACTTC. Its protein product is CASSARDRGREQYF. The whole variable domain, remainder taken from reference TRBV7-2 and TRBJ2-7, is GAGVSQSPSNKVTEKGKDVELRCDPISGHTALYWYRQSLGQGLEFLIYFQGNSAPDKSGLPSDRFSAERTGGSVSTLTIQRTQQEDSAVYLCASSARDRGREQYFGPGTRLTVT.

The chain is built from TRBV19 and TRBJ2-7; D gene ambiguous. Looked up from germline, CDR1 is LNHDA and CDR2 is SQIVND (reference sequence). V was trimmed by 0 bases and J by 3 bases, leaving 12 bases between them. The CDR3 is 15 residues long. The CDR3 region has the DNA TGTGCCAGTAGTATAGATCATGCCATGAACTACGAGCAGTACTTC. It yields the protein CASSIDHAMNYEQYF.

This clonotype was counted a few times. DNA of the CDR3: TGTGCCAGCAGTTTTGGGCGTTCACCCCTCCACTTT. Protein: CASSFGRSPLHF. This sequence joins TRBV12-3 or TRBV12-4 and TRBJ1-6; D is unresolved. CDR3 length: 12 residues. With 3 bases removed from V and 9 bases from J, the gap between germline ends came to 6 bases.

J is TRBJ2-7 and V is TRBV7-2, with TRBD2 matching over 7 bases. Trimming at V came to 2 bases and at J to 2 bases, leaving 3 bases not matched to a gene. The CDR3 contains 14 residues. Germline assignment: CDR1 SGHTA and CDR2 FQGNSA. The CDR3 DNA sequence: TGTGCCAGCAGCTTATTGCGGGAGACCTACGAGCAGTACTTC. Its translation: CASSLLRETYEQYF.

This clonotype has more than one count but fewer than ten. This sequence joins TRBV20-1 and TRBJ2-3, with 10 bases identical to TRBD2. Losses at the gene ends were 2 bases for V and 4 bases for J; bases not matched to a gene: 9. Germline values: CDR1 DFQATT, CDR2 SNEGSKA (reference sequence). This CDR3 is 16 amino acids long. CDR3 amino acids: CSARPASGSKPDTQYF. As DNA, the CDR3 is TGCAGTGCTAGACCTGCTAGCGGGAGTAAGCCAGATACGCAGTATTTT.

Worth noting for this clonotype: A read error is possible here, since a much larger clone lies one base away. This sequence joins TRBV7-6 and TRBJ2-3; D is possibly TRBD1 (6 bases). From germline, CDR1 is SGHVS and CDR2 FNYEAQ. The V end lost 3 bases, the J end lost 8 bases, and 15 bases lay between the germline ends. The CDR3 sequence is 14 residues long. The CDR3 nucleotides read TGTGCCAGCAGCTTTTCCGCTATACAGGGTACGCAGTATTTT. This sequence encodes CASSFSAIQGTQYF. Based on the CDR3 plus reference TRBV7-6 and TRBJ2-3, the full variable domain is GAGVSQSPRYKVTKRGQDVALRCDPISGHVSLYWYRQALGQGPEFLTYFNYEAQQDKSGLPNDRFSAERPEGSISTLTIQRTEQRDSAMYRCASSFSAIQGTQYFGPGTRLTVL.

This clonotype has just a few counts. The gene calls are TRBV24-1 and TRBJ2-3; no clear D. Germline CDR1 reads KGHDR; CDR2 reads SFDVKD. The ends were cut back, 7 bases at V and 5 bases at J, with 12 bases in the middle. The CDR3 spans 13 residues. CDR3 DNA sequence: TGTGCCACCAGCCGTACCGGTGAAGATACGCAGTATTTT. This translates into CATSRTGEDTQYF.

This clonotype was counted at least ten times. The chain combines TRBV10-1 with TRBJ2-3, with D unclear. Germline V lookup: CDR1 WNHNN, CDR2 SYGVQD (reference sequence). Trimming left V 5 bases short and J 4 bases short, with 4 bases between. The CDR3 is made up of 11 amino acids. As DNA, the CDR3 is TGCGCCAGCAGTTCGGCAGATACGCAGTATTTT. It translates to CASSSADTQYF.

This clonotype was detected only a few times. This chain links TRBV28 with TRBJ2-7; 8 bases line up with TRBD1. The CDR3 sequence is 16 residues long. Germline CDR1 is MDHEN and CDR2 is SYDVKM. The ends lost 2 bases at V and 0 bases at J; junction bases unmatched: 6. The DNA for the CDR3 is TGTGCCAGCAGTTTACAGGGGGCGTCACGCTCCTACGAGCAGTACTTC. Amino acid sequence: CASSLQGASRSYEQYF.

This clonotype was seen repeatedly, ten times or more. The gene calls are TRBV7-2 and TRBJ2-1; weak D call: TRBD1 (5 bases). From germline, CDR1 is SGHTA and CDR2 FQGNSA. The CDR3 is made up of 15 amino acids. Trimming stripped 2 bases from V and 10 bases from J, with 18 bases between. As DNA, the CDR3 is TGTGCCAGCAGCTTAATGGGGCGGACGGAAGGGGAGCAGTTCTTC. Amino acid sequence: CASSLMGRTEGEQFF.

The chain combines TRBV6-2 or TRBV6-3 with TRBJ1-2, with D uncertain. CDR3 length: 13 residues. V was trimmed by 7 bases and J by 3 bases, leaving 12 bases between them. Germline values: CDR1 MNHEY, CDR2 SVGEGT. CDR3 nucleotide sequence: TGTGCCAGCACCGATATGTGGGACTATGGCTACACCTTC. Translating it yields CASTDMWDYGYTF.

The chain has TRBV30 and TRBJ1-4, with D uncertain. The CDR3 extends over 12 amino acids. Germline V gene data show CDR1 as GTSNPN and CDR2 as SVGIG (reference sequence). With 1 base removed from V and 7 bases from J, the gap between germline ends came to 7 bases. Written as DNA, the CDR3 is TGTGCCTGGAGTGCTGCGGTTGAAAAACTGTTTTTT. Its translation is CAWSAAVEKLFF. The full variable domain, its missing parts supplied by reference TRBV30 and TRBJ1-4, is SQTIHQWPATLVQPVGSPLSLECTVEGTSNPNLYWYRQAAGRGLQLLFYSVGIGQISSEVPQNLSASRPQDRQFILSSKKLLLSDSGFYLCAWSAAVEKLFFGSGTQLSVL.

This chain uses TRBV20-1 with TRBJ2-3; 7 nucleotides line up with TRBD1. V lost 5 bases to trimming and J lost 7 bases; unmatched junction nucleotides: 9. Germline CDR1 and CDR2: DFQATT and SNEGSKA (reference sequence). The CDR3 contains 13 residues. The CDR3, as DNA: TGCAGTGCTTCAGGGGGTAGTGCCAATACGCAGTATTTT. Its translation is CSASGGSANTQYF.

Many counts were recorded for this clonotype. The chain joins TRBV5-1 to TRBJ2-2; a possible D gene is TRBD2 (5 bases). Trimming left V 5 bases short and J 0 bases short, with 14 bases between. Germline V CDR1 and CDR2: SGHRS, YFSETQ. The CDR3 consists of 16 residues. Here the CDR3 DNA reads TGCGCCAGCAGGGTGGGCGGGCGAGCGAACACCGGGGAGCTGTTTTTT. The encoded protein is CASRVGGRANTGELFF.

CDR3 sequence: CASSHLRAGGRGVETQYF. In DNA, the CDR3 is TGTGCCAGCAGCCACCTACGTGCGGGAGGCCGGGGTGTAGAGACCCAGTACTTC. This chain links TRBV11-2 with TRBJ2-5; 8 nucleotides align to TRBD2. Germline V gene lookup returns CDR1 SGHAT and CDR2 FQNNGV. There are 18 residues in the CDR3. Trimming took 5 bases from V and 4 from J; bases not matched to a gene: 18.